Following are 16 T cell receptor beta chains from one sample sequenced in a study of brain T cells in children with intractable seizures. Using immunoSEQ multiplex PCR, the repertoire was profiled, and TCRdb retains in-frame clones only, with some absent. This table holds 75,000 to 80,000 clones, roughly 91% found once. Material: peripheral blood, obtained at surgery. Receptors were obtained from a boy under two years old with tuberous sclerosis and intractable seizures.

The rearrangement uses TRBV6-5 and TRBJ1-1, with a tentative D call TRBD1 (5 bases). From germline, CDR1 is MNHEY and CDR2 SVGAGI. Trimming stripped 6 bases from V and 1 base from J, with 9 bases between. The CDR3 is 13 amino acids. CDR3 coding DNA: TGTGCCAGCAGGCCGACAGCGAACACTGAAGCTTTCTTT. Encoded protein: CASRPTANTEAFF.

This clone was seen only a few times. The chain has TRBV15 and TRBJ2-4; TRBD1 matches 7 bases. This CDR3 is built from 14 residues. Trimming took 0 bases from V and 6 from J; bases not matched to a gene: 2. Germline V gene lookup returns CDR1 LNHNV and CDR2 YYDKDF (reference sequence). The CDR3 reads CATSRDYRGNIQYF. The CDR3 DNA is TGTGCCACCAGCAGAGATTACAGGGGAAACATTCAGTACTTC.

The chain combines TRBV5-1 with TRBJ2-2; TRBD1 matches at 9 bases. Unmatched junction bases numbered 6, after V lost 0 bases and J lost 0 bases. The CDR3 spans 18 residues. Germline V lookup: CDR1 SGHRS, CDR2 YFSETQ. The CDR3 DNA reads TGCGCCAGCAGCTTGGCCGGACAGGGGATAACGAACACCGGGGAGCTGTTTTTT. Translated: CASSLAGQGITNTGELFF.

This rearrangement joins TRBV18 to TRBJ2-5; TRBD2 agrees at 11 bases. With V trimmed by 0 bases and J by 3 bases, 0 bases remained unmatched. The CDR3 runs to 15 residues. Germline V gene data show CDR1 as KGHSH and CDR2 as LQKENI. In DNA form, the CDR3 reads TGTGCCAGCTCACCACCGGGACTAGCGGAAGAGACCCAGTACTTC. It codes for CASSPPGLAEETQYF.

The chain recombines TRBV7-3 with TRBJ2-2; 8 bases match TRBD1. Germline values: CDR1 SGHTA, CDR2 FQGTGA. V shed 5 bases and J 0 bases; nucleotides not matched to a gene: 5. The CDR3 spans 16 residues. The CDR3 nucleotides read TGTGCCAGCAGCCTCGGGACAGGTTCGAACACCGGGGAGCTGTTTTTT. This translates into CASSLGTGSNTGELFF.

The J gene is TRBJ2-2, the V gene TRBV10-1, with 7 bases matching TRBD2. CDR1 and CDR2 (germline): WNHNN, SYGVQD (reference sequence). The CDR3 contains 14 residues. V gave up 5 bases and J gave up 7 bases; unmatched junction bases: 7. The DNA of the CDR3 is TGCGCCAGCAGTACGGCGGGAGTACGCGGGGAGCTGTTTTTT. Translated: CASSTAGVRGELFF.

This chain links TRBV6-6 with TRBJ2-7; 7 bases line up with TRBD1. The CDR3 length is 16 residues. The ends lost 4 bases at V and 1 base at J; junction bases unmatched: 10. Germline CDR1 MNHNY, CDR2 SVGAGI (reference sequence). The CDR3 nucleotides read TGTGCCAGCAGTTCGACAGGGATGCAGGTATCCTACGAGCAGTACTTC. Its protein is CASSSTGMQVSYEQYF.

The rearrangement links TRBV5-1 to TRBJ1-4; D uncertain. This CDR3 contains 18 residues. The V gene lost 0 bases and the J gene lost 5 bases, with 20 bases spanning the gap. Germline V CDR1 and CDR2: SGHRS, YFSETQ. CDR3 sequence reads: CASSLGLEPAAHNEKLFF. CDR3 coding DNA: TGCGCCAGCAGCTTGGGTCTAGAACCTGCCGCTCACAATGAAAAACTGTTTTTT.

The rearrangement uses TRBV10-3 and TRBJ1-1, with D possibly being TRBD1 (5 bases). The V and J ends lost 6 bases and 6 bases respectively, with 17 bases between them. The germline CDR1 and CDR2 sequences are ENHRY and SYGVKD. The CDR3 runs 14 residues. The CDR3 sequence is CAIRTGSDFSEAFF. DNA of the CDR3: TGTGCCATCAGAACAGGCTCTGATTTCTCTGAAGCTTTCTTT.

This clone was seen more than once but under ten times. The chain joins TRBV2 to TRBJ1-5, with TRBD1 as a possible D gene (5 bases). The CDR3 covers 16 residues. The germline V gene encodes CDR1 SNHLY and CDR2 FYNNEI. Trimming took off 4 bases at V and 4 bases at J, with 17 bases between the two ends. CDR3: CASSVGSVGTNQPQHF. DNA for the CDR3: TGTGCCAGCAGTGTCGGTTCAGTAGGGACGAATCAGCCCCAGCATTTT.

This clone was observed a few times. The V and J genes are TRBV29-1 and TRBJ1-5; D unresolved. This CDR3 region has 12 residues. Germline V gene sequence: CDR1 SQVTM, CDR2 ANQGSEA. V was clipped by 5 bases and J by 4 bases, with 9 bases between them. CDR3 nucleotides: TGCAGCGTTTGGGTCCGGAATCAGCCCCAGCATTTT. Translating gives CSVWVRNQPQHF. Full variable domain (remainder filled in from reference TRBV29-1 and TRBJ1-5): SAVISQKPSRDICQRGTSLTIQCQVDSQVTMMFWYRQQPGQSLTLIATANQGSEATYESGFVIDKFPISRPNLTFSTLTVSNMSPEDSSIYLCSVWVRNQPQHFGDGTRLSIL.

The chain recombines TRBV7-2 with TRBJ1-1, with D uncertain. V lost 6 bases, J lost 7 bases, and 18 bases lay in between. The CDR3 spans 14 residues. Germline CDR1 is SGHTA and CDR2 is FQGNSA. The CDR3 loop reads CASSARPGPLEAFF. DNA of the CDR3: TGTGCCAGCAGTGCACGGCCAGGCCCACTTGAAGCTTTCTTT.

The gene calls are TRBV2 and TRBJ1-1; tentatively, D is TRBD1 (5 bases). Germline CDR1 is SNHLY and CDR2 is FYNNEI. V was shortened by 5 bases and J by 1 base, with 14 bases between the two germline ends. The CDR3 is made up of 15 amino acids. The CDR3 DNA sequence: TGTGCCAGCAGTTTACCTTTGGGGCGGAACACTGAAGCTTTCTTT. Its translation is CASSLPLGRNTEAFF.

The chain recombines TRBV21-1 with TRBJ1-1. TRBV21-1 counts as a pseudogene. CDR3 size: 17 residues. In DNA, the CDR3 is TGTGCCAGCAGCAAAGCTACACTTGGAGATGGGAACACTGAAGCTTTCTTT. Its protein product is CASSKATLGDGNTEAFF.

J is TRBJ2-1 and V is TRBV7-8, with 7 bases aligning to TRBD2. Germline CDR1 is SGHVS and CDR2 is FQNEAQ. The trim removed 7 bases at V and 5 bases at J, leaving 11 bases unmatched. The CDR3 is 15 residues long. CDR3 loop: CASTNRASGNNEQFF. The CDR3 nucleotides are TGTGCCAGCACCAATAGGGCTAGCGGAAACAATGAGCAGTTCTTC. The whole variable domain, filled in from reference TRBV7-8 and TRBJ2-1, reads GAGVSQSPRYKVAKRGQDVALRCDPISGHVSLFWYQQALGQGPEFLTYFQNEAQLDKSGLPSDRFFAERPEGSVSTLKIQRTQQEDSAVYLCASTNRASGNNEQFFGPGTRLTVL.

This clone was seen a single time. The CDR3 here is CSARTSGGAGELFF. The CDR3 DNA sequence: TGCAGCGCCCGGACTAGCGGGGGGGCCGGGGAGCTGTTTTTT. The genes are TRBV29-1 and TRBJ2-2, with 15 bases lining up with TRBD2. The CDR3 totals 14 residues. V lost 7 bases and J lost 6; bases outside the gene matches: 3. CDR1 SQVTM and CDR2 ANQGSEA come from the germline V gene.